Described below is a single TCR beta chain sequence and its context. The source of the sample is a study of cytomegalovirus exposure and HLA in healthy donors. CDR1 and CDR2 (germline): MNHNS, SASEGT. The CDR3 loop spans 14 amino acids. Trimming pared 10 bases from V and 7 bases from J, leaving 23 bases between. Primers included in the PCR were 60 Vbeta and 13 Jbeta primers. The protocol was immunoSEQ multiplex PCR, while the TCRdb copy is restricted to in-frame clones and leaves out a portion. The table lists 200,000 to 250,000 clones, around 89% of them singletons. The sequence came from a young woman in good health and CMV-seronegative. V gene TRBV6-1 combines with J gene TRBJ2-7, with D perhaps TRBD1 (5 bases). Sequencing input: PBMCs. Written as DNA, the CDR3 is TGTGCCACCAACATGGGGTCTACAGGATCTGAGCAGTACTTC. Protein sequence: CATNMGSTGSEQYF.